This TCR beta chain was documented in a study of shared clonotypes between healthy human individuals. The length of the CDR3 is 18 residues. Germline-derived CDR1 and CDR2 are SGHNT and YENEEA. The ends were cut back, 3 bases at V and 0 bases at J, with 20 bases in the middle. In the source study's methods: ImmunoSEQ junction-only sequences lacked quality scores, so their filtering differed. Assay used: immunoSEQ multiplex PCR; TCRdb lists only in-frame clones, some missing. V, J and clone size are taken as reported in that table, and D and trimming were inferred from the DNA itself. The top ten hold 0.45% of the sample, which has approximately 1.4 million clones, 95% to 99% seen once. As to this clone: The antigen is undetermined.

General observations from the study: Clonotype sharing among the donors was expected to vary with sequencing depth. Clonotype sharing across a few donors was observed for about 4.8% of naive CD4 clonotypes. Clonotypes which were not shared had lower generation probabilities than clonotypes that all four donors shared.

The clonotype was recovered from a man younger than 40 in good health. The chain joins TRBV11-3 to TRBJ2-5; D is perhaps TRBD2 (6 bases). Sequenced sample: naive CD4+ T cells sorted from blood. The subset was: CD45RA+ positively selected. This CDR3 is CASSLGLYSGLNQETQYF. CDR3 DNA sequence: TGTGCCAGCAGCTTGGGTCTGTATAGCGGTCTTAACCAAGAGACCCAGTACTTC.